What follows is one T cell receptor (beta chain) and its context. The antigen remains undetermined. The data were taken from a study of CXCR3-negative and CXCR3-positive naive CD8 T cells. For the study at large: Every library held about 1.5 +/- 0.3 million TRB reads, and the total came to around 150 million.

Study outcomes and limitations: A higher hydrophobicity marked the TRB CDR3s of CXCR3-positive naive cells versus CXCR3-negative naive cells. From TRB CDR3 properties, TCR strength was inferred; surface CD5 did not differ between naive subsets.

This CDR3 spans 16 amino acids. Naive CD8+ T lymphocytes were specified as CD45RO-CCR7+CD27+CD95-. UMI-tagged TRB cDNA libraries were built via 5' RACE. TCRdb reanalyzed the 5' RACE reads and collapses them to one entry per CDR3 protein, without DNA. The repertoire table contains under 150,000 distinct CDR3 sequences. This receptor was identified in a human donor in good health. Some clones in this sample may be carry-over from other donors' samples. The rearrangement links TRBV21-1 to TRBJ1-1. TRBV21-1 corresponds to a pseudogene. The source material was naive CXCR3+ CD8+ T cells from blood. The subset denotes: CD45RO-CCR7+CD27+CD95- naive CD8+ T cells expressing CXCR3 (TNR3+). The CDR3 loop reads CASSKRERSRGTEAFF.